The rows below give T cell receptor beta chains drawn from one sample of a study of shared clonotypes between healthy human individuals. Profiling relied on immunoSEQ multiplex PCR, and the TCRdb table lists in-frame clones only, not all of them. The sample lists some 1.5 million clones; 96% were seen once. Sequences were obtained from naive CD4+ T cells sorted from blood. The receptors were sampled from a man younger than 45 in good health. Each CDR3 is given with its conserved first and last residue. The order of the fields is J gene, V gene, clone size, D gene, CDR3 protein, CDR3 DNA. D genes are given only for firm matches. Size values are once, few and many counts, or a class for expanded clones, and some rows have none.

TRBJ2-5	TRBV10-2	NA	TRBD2	CASRGGRDQETQYF	TGCGCCAGCAGGGGCGGGAGGGACCAAGAGACCCAGTACTTC
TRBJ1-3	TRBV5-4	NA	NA	CASSLDGSGNTIYF	TGTGCCAGCAGCTTGGACGGCTCTGGAAACACCATATATTTT
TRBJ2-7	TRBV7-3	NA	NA	CASSLTERAEQYF	TGTGCCAGCAGCTTAACAGAAAGGGCCGAGCAGTACTTC
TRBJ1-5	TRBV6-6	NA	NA	CASSTPTDGNFRPQHF	TGTGCCAGCAGCACCCCTACGGACGGCAATTTTCGGCCCCAGCATTTT
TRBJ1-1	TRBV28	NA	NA	CASSLGGGGTEAFF	TGTGCCAGCAGTTTGGGCGGGGGCGGCACTGAAGCTTTCTTT
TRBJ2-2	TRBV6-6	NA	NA	CASSLRENTGELFF	TGTGCCAGCAGTTTACGGGAGAACACCGGGGAGCTGTTTTTT
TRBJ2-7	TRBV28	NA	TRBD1	CASSHYGQGAFVYEQYF	TGTGCCAGCAGCCACTACGGACAGGGGGCTTTTGTCTACGAGCAGTACTTC
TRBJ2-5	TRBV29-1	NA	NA	CSETWRVGETQYF	TGCAGCGAGACGTGGCGGGTCGGGGAGACCCAGTACTTC
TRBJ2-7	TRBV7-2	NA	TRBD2	CASTPAGTSGYPYEQYF	TGTGCCAGCACCCCCGCCGGGACTAGCGGTTACCCCTACGAGCAGTACTTC
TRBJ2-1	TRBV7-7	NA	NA	CASSLSGGDEQFF	TGTGCTAGCAGCTTAAGTGGTGGGGATGAGCAGTTCTTC
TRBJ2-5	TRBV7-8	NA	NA	CASSPEPGQETQYF	TGTGCCAGCAGCCCGGAACCCGGTCAAGAGACCCAGTACTTC
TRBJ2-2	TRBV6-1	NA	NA	CASRQATVNTGELFF	TGTGCCAGCAGGCAAGCCACGGTGAACACCGGGGAGCTGTTTTTT
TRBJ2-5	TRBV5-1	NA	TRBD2	CASRPAPGRGRGETQYF	TGCGCCAGCAGGCCCGCCCCGGGGAGGGGAAGGGGAGAGACCCAGTACTTC
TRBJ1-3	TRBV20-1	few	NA	CSAREGNTIYF	TGCAGTGCTAGAGAAGGAAACACCATATATTTT
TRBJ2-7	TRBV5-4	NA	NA	CASSHGPFYEQYF	TGTGCCAGCAGCCACGGGCCGTTCTACGAGCAGTACTTC
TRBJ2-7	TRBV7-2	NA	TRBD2	CASSPQREVTYEQYF	TGTGCCAGCAGCCCTCAGCGGGAGGTAACCTACGAGCAGTACTTC
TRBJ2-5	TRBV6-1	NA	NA	CASSEGSRRGETQYF	TGTGCCAGCAGTGAAGGGTCTCGCCGCGGAGAGACCCAGTACTTC
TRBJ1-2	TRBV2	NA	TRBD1	CASSESVRGLAHGYTF	TGTGCCAGCAGTGAAAGTGTCAGGGGGCTGGCTCACGGCTACACCTTC
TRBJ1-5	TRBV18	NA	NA	CASSPIHGVPLNQPQHF	TGTGCCAGCTCACCTATCCATGGCGTGCCATTGAATCAGCCCCAGCATTTT
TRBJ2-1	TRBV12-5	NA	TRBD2	CASGFGLAGGKNNEQFF	TGTGCTAGTGGTTTCGGACTAGCGGGAGGGAAGAACAATGAGCAGTTCTTC
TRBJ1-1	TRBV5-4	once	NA	CASSLTVRLNTEAFF	TGTGCCAGCAGCTTGACAGTGAGACTGAACACTGAAGCTTTCTTT
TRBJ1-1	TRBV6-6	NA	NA	CASSFVDFMNTEAFF	TGTGCCAGCAGCTTTGTTGACTTTATGAACACTGAAGCTTTCTTT
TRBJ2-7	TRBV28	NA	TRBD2	CASSLRLANSYEQYF	TGTGCCAGCAGTTTAAGACTAGCAAACTCCTACGAGCAGTACTTC
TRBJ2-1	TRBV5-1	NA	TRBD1	CATDYGGTGADRNEQFF	TGCGCCACAGATTATGGTGGGACAGGGGCGGACAGGAATGAGCAGTTCTTC
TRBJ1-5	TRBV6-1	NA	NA	CASSNRAANQPQHF	TGTGCCAGCAGTAACAGGGCGGCCAATCAGCCCCAGCATTTT
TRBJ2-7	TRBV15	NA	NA	CATSRIGGAYEQYF	TGTGCCACCAGCAGAATTGGGGGCGCCTACGAGCAGTACTTC
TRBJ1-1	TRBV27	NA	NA	CASSSGDTEAFF	TGTGCCAGCAGTTCGGGGGACACTGAAGCTTTCTTT
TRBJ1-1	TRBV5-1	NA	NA	CASSPDRENTEAFF	TGCGCCAGCAGCCCGGACAGAGAAAACACTGAAGCTTTCTTT
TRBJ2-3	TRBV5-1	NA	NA	CASSYRGTDTQYF	TGCGCCAGCAGCTACCGGGGCACAGATACGCAGTATTTT